The 9 T cell receptor beta chains presented below share a single source sample, sequenced in a study of T cells expressing NK-cell markers (dated by TCRdb to 2019 to 2021). Library preparation was by 5' RACE. Instrument on record: Illumina HiSeq 2000. TCRdb reprocessed the reads, reporting each CDR3 protein sequence once and no DNA. In this sample's table one finds over 13,000 distinct CDR3 sequences. Around three fifths of the sample lies in the top ten. Sequenced input: blood T cells: a sorted CD56 or NKG2C T cell subset, CD4+ or CD8+ T cells, or bulk PBMC T cells (not recorded which). These receptors originate from a man aged 18 to 69 in good health.

The J gene is TRBJ2-7, the V gene TRBV7-2; TCRdb's assignment of TRBD1 cannot be checked, as there is no DNA. The CDR3 sequence is 15 residues long. Per germline, CDR1 SGHTA and CDR2 FQGNSA. The CDR3 region is CASSLDRGDTYEQYF.

V usage is TRBV29-1 and J usage is TRBJ1-1; the TRBD1 assignment by TCRdb is unverifiable without DNA. Looked up from germline, CDR1 is SQVTM and CDR2 is ANQGSEA. The CDR3 sequence is 13 residues long. This CDR3 reads CSVGGRRQSIAFF.

The CDR3 reads CSVAVNLNPYEQYF. This chain links TRBV29-1 with TRBJ2-7. Looked up from germline, CDR1 is SQVTM and CDR2 is ANQGSEA. This CDR3 has 14 residues.

The chain carries TRBV4-3 and TRBJ2-7; TCRdb's D gene call, TRBD1, goes unchecked for lack of DNA. This CDR3 has 16 amino acids. CDR1 and CDR2 from the germline V gene are LGHNA and YSLEER. Here the CDR3 reads CASSQDLGTGNYEQYF.

The chain uses TRBV3-1 and TRBJ2-2; absent DNA, TCRdb's TRBD1 call cannot be checked. Germline assignment: CDR1 LGHDT and CDR2 YNNKEL (reference sequence). CDR3 length equals 15 residues. This CDR3 is CASSPTPGSRGELFF.

The V gene is TRBV10-3, the J gene TRBJ2-3; TCRdb outputs TRBD1, but without DNA this stays unchecked. The CDR3 sequence is 13 residues long. Per the germline V gene, CDR1 is ENHRY and CDR2 is SYGVKD. The CDR3 loop reads CAFRAQGLDTQYF.

The chain joins TRBV7-3 to TRBJ2-1; TCRdb lists TRBD2, though no DNA is available to test this call. The germline CDR1 and CDR2 sequences are SGHTA and FQGTGA. The CDR3 has 18 amino acids. The CDR3 reads CASSFKAGVLAGNNEQFF.

The J gene is TRBJ2-7, the V gene TRBV5-6; TCRdb selects TRBD1, and the lack of DNA leaves this call unchecked. The CDR3 is made up of 12 amino acids. Germline values: CDR1 SGHDT, CDR2 YYEEEE. The CDR3 reads CASSLRPGEQYF.

This chain uses TRBV7-2 with TRBJ1-1; with no DNA, the TCRdb D assignment of TRBD1 cannot be verified. The CDR3 is 15 residues long. Germline values: CDR1 SGHTA, CDR2 FQGNSA. CDR3: CASSPTSYPATEAFF.